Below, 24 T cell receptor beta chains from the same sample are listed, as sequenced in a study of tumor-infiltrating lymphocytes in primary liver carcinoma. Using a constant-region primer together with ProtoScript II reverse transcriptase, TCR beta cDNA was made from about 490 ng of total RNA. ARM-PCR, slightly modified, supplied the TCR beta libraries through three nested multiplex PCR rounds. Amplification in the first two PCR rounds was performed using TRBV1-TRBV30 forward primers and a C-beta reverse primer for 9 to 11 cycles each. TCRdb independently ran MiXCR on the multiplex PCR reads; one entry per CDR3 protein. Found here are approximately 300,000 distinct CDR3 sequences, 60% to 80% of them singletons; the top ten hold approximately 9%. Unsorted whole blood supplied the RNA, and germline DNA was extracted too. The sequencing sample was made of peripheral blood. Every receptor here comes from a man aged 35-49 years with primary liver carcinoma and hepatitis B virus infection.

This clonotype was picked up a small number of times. CDR3 sequence (DNA): TGTGCCAGCAGCCGTAATAACTATGGCTACACCTTC. Protein product: CASSRNNYGYTF. The chain recombines TRBV7-9 with TRBJ1-2; D call uncertain. Germline-derived CDR1 and CDR2 are SEHNR and FQNEAQ (reference sequence). CDR3 length: 12 amino acids. Trimming stripped 5 bases from V and 1 base from J, with 5 bases between.

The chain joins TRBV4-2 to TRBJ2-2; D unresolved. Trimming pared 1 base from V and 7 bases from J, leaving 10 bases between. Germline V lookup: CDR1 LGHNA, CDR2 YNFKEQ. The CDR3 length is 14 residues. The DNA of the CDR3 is TGTGCCAGCAGCCAAGGCAGGACGAACGGGGAGCTGTTTTTT. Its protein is CASSQGRTNGELFF.

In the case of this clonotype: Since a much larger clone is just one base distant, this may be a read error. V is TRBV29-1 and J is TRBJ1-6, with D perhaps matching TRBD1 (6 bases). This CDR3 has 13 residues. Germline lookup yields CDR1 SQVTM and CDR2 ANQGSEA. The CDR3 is CGVSQGGNSPLHF. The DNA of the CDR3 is TGCGGCGTTTCACAGGGTGGGAATTCACCCCTCCACTTT.

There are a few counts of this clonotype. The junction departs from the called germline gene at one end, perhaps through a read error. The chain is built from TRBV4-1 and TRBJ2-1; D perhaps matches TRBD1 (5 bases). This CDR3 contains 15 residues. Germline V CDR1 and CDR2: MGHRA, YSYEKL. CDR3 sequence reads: CAGSQDKGYHNEQFF. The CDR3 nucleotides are TGCGCCGGCAGCCAAGATAAGGGGTACCACAATGAGCAGTTCTTC.

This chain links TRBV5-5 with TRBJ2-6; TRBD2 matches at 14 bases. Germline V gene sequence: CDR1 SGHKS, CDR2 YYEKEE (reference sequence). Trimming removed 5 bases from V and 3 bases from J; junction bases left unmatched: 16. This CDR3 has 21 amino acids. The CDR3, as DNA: TGTGCCAGCAGTTGGGGGACAGCCGGGACTAGCGGGAGATATGGGGCCAACGTCCTGACTTTC. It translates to CASSWGTAGTSGRYGANVLTF.

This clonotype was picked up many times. CDR3 bases: TGCGCCAGCAGTGTACAAGTCGGGGAGACCCAGTACTTC. Its protein product is CASSVQVGETQYF. V and J are TRBV10-1 and TRBJ2-5; no clear D. V was cut by 4 bases and J by 5 bases, with 11 bases left in between. Germline CDR1 and CDR2: WNHNN and SYGVQD (reference sequence). This CDR3 contains 13 residues.

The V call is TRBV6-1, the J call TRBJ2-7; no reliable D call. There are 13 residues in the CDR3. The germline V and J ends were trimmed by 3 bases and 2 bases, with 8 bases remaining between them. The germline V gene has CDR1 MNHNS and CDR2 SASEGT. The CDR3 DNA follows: TGTGCCAGCAGTGATGGAATTGCCTACGAGCAGTACTTC. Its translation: CASSDGIAYEQYF.

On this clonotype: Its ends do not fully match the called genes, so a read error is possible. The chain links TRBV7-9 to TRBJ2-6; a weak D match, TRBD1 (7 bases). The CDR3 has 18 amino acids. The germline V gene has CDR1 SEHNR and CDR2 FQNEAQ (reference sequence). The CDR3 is CASSSQGRGVGGVNVLTF. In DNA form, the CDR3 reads TGTGCCAGCAGCTCACAGGGGCGGGGTGTCGGTGGGGTCAACGTCCTGACTTTC.

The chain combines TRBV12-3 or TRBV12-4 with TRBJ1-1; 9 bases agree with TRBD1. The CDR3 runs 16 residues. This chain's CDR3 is CVSGTGTGIRNTEAFF. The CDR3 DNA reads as TGTGTCAGTGGAACCGGGACAGGGATACGTAACACTGAAGCTTTCTTT.

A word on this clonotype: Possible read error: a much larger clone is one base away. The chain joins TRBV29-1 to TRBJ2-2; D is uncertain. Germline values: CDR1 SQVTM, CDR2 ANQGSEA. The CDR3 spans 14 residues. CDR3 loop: CSASSTANNGELFF. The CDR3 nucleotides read TGCAGCGCTTCATCTACGGCGAACAACGGGGAGCTGTTTTTT.

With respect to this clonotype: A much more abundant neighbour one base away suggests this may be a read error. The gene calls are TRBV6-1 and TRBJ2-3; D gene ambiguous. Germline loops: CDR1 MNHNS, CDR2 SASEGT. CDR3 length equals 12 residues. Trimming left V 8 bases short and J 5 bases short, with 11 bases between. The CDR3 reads CASEGVGDTQYF. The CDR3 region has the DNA TGTGCCAGCGAAGGTGTCGGAGATACGCAGTATTTT.

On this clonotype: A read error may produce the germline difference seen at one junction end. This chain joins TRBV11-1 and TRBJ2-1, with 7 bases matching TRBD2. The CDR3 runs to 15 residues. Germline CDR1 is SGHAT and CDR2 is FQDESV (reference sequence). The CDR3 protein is CPSADSGTMSNEQFF. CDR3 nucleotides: TGTCCCAGCGCCGACTCAGGGACTATGTCCAATGAGCAGTTCTTC.

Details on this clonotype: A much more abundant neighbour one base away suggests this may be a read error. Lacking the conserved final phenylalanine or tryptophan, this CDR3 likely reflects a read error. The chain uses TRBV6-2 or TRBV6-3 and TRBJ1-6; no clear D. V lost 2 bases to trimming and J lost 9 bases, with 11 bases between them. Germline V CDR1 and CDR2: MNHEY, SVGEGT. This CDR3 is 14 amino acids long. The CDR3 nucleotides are TGTGCCAGCAGTTACGATGCGATTGTTTCACCCCTCCACCTT. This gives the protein CASSYDAIVSPLHL.

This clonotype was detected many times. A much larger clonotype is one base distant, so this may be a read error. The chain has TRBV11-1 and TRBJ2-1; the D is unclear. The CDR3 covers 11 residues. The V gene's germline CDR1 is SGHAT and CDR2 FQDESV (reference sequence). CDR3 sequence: CAGSLLHEQFF. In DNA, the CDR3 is TGTGCCGGCAGCTTATTGCATGAGCAGTTCTTC.

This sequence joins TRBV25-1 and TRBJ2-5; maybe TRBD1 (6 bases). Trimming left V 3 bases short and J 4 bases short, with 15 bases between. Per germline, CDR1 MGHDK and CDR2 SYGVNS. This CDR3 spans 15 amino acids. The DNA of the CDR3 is TGTGCCAGCAGTGACCCCCAGGGGCCCGGAGAGACCCAGTACTTC. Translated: CASSDPQGPGETQYF.

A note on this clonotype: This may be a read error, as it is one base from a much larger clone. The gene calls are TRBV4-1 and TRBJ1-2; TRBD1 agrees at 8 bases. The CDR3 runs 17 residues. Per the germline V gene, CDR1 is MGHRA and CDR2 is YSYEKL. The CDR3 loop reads CASNQGTGPLGNYGYTF. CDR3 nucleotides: TGCGCCAGCAACCAAGGGACAGGACCCCTAGGGAACTATGGCTACACCTTC.

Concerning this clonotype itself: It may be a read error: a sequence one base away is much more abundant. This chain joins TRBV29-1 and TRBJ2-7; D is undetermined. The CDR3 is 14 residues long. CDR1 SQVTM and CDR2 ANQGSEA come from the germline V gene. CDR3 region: CSVRYARSSYKQYF. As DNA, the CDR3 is TGCAGCGTTCGGTACGCGAGGAGCTCCTACAAGCAGTACTTC.

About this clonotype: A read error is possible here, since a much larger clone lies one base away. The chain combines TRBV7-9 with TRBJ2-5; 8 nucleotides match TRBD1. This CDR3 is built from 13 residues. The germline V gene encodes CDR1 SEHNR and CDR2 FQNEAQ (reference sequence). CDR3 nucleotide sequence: TGTGCCAGCAGCCGTGGACAGGGAGAGATCCAGTACTTC. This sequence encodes CASSRGQGEIQYF.

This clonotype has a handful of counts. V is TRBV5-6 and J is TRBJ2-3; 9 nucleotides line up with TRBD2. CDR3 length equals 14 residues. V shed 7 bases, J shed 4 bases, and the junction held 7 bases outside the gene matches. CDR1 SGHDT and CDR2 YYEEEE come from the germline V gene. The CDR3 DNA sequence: TGTGCCAGCCATAGACTAGCGGTCCCAGATACGCAGTATTTT. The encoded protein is CASHRLAVPDTQYF.

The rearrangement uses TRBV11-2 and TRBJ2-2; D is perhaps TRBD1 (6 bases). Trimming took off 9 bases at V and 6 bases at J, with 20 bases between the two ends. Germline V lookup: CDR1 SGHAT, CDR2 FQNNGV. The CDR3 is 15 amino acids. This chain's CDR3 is CASSVEQGRAGELFF. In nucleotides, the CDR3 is TGTGCCAGTAGCGTAGAACAGGGAAGGGCCGGGGAGCTGTTTTTT.

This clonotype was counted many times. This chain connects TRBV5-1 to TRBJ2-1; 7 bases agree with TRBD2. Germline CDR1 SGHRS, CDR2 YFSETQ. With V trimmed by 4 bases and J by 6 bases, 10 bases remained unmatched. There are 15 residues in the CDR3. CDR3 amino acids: CASSEGSGHLNEQFF. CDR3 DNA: TGCGCCAGCAGCGAAGGTAGCGGGCACCTCAATGAGCAGTTCTTC.

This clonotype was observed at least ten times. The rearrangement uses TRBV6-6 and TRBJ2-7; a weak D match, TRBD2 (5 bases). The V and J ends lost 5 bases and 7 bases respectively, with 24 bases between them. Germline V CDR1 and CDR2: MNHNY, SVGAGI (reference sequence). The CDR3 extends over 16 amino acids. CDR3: CASSKPFVTSPTEQYF. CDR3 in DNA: TGTGCCAGCAGTAAACCTTTCGTAACTAGTCCTACGGAGCAGTACTTC.

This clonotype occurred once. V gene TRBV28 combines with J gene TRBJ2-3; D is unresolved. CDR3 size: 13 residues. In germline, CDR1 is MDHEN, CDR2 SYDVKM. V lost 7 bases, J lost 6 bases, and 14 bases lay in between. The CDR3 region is CASNPPESDTQYF. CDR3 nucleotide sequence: TGTGCCAGCAACCCTCCAGAGTCGGATACGCAGTATTTT.

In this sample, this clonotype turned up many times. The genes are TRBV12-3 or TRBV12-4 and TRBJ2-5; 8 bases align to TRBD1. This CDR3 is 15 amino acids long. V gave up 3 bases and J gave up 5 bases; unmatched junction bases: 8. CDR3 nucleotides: TGTGCCAGCAGTTTGGAGCAGGGGGCTAGGGAGACCCAGTACTTC. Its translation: CASSLEQGARETQYF.